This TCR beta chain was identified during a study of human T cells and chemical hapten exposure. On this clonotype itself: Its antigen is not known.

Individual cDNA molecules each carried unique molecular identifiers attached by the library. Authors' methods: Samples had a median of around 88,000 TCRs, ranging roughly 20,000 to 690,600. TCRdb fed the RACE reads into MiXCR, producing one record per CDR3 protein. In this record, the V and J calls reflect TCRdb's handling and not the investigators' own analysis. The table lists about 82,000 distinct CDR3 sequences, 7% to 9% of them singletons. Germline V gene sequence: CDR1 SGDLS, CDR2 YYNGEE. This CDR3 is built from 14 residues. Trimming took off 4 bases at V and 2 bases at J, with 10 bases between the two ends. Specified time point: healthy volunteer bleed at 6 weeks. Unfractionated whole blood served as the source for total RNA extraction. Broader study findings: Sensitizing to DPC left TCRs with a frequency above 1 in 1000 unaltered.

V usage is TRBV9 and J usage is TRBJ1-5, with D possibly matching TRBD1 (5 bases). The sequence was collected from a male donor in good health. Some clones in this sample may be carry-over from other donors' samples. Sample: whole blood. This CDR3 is CASSRGGGNQPQHF. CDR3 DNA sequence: TGTGCCAGCAGCCGGGGGGGAGGCAATCAGCCCCAGCATTTT.